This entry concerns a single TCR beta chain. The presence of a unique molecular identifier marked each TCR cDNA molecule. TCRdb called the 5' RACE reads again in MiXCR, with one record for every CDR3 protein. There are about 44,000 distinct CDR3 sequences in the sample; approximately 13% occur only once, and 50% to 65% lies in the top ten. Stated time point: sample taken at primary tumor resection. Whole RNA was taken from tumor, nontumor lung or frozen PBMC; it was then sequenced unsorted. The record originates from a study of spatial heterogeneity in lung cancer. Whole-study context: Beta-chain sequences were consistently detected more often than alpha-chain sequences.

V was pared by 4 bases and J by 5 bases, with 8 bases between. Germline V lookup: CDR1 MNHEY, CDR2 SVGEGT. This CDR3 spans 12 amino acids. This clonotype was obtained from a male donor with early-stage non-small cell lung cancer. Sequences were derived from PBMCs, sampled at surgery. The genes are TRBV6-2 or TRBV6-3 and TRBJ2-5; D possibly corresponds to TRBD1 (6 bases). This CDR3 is CASSWGRETQYF. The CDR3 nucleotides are TGTGCCAGCAGTTGGGGGCGCGAGACCCAGTACTTC.